The T cell receptor (beta chain) described here comes from a study of cytomegalovirus exposure and HLA in healthy donors. The overall study: Counted in an early data release were about 85 million unique TCRs from HLA-typed donors. The study, taken as a whole, reports: TCR association rates varied by HLA locus in a later analysis, with DRB1 highest and HLA-C lowest. It emerged from a later analysis that several of the most significant clusters appeared to be linked to common viral pathogens. Only CMV serostatus was available as immune exposure information.

PCR was performed using 60 Vbeta and 13 Jbeta primers. Some clones are missing from TCRdb's copy, which holds only in-frame ones; the method was immunoSEQ multiplex PCR. Of some 110,000 clones detected, 9.5% appear once; the ten largest clones hold 3% to 3.5%. This clone was observed a few times. Its cognate antigen is unknown. CDR1 is LNHNV and CDR2 is YYDKDF in the germline V gene (reference sequence). Trimming removed 1 base from V and 2 bases from J, with 10 bases in between. CDR3 length equals 15 residues. The receptor comes from a man aged 30 to 45 in good health and CMV-seronegative. The chain combines TRBV15 with TRBJ2-3; weak D call: TRBD1 (6 bases). The sequenced sample consisted of PBMCs. DNA of the CDR3: TGTGCCACCAGCAGAGGGGGGCTAGACACAGATACGCAGTATTTT. Translating it yields CATSRGGLDTDTQYF. Together with reference TRBV15 and TRBJ2-3, the CDR3 gives the full variable domain: DAMVIQNPRYQVTQFGKPVTLSCSQTLNHNVMYWYQQKSSQAPKLLFHYYDKDFNNEADTPDNFQSRRPNTSFCFLDIRSPGLGDTAMYLCATSRGGLDTDTQYFGPGTRLTVL.